This TCR beta chain came from a study of T cells in Graves' hyperthyroidism and ophthalmopathy. The CDR3 has 18 amino acids. V lost 4 bases and J lost 9; bases outside the gene matches: 13. Germline loops: CDR1 SEHNR, CDR2 FQNEAQ (reference sequence). The source material, RNA transcripts, was used to amplify TCR beta CDR3 regions. An initial round of RT-PCR targeting the TCR CDR3 relied on the HTBI primer set. From the multiplex PCR reads, TCRdb called clonotypes with MiXCR, one entry per CDR3 protein. The table records around 600,000 distinct CDR3 sequences, about 14% of them present only once. Material: blood. This sequence joins TRBV7-9 and TRBJ2-1; 15 positions match TRBD2. The sequence came from a woman aged 45-59 years with Graves' ophthalmopathy. The CDR3 loop reads CASSSTYGTSGRMGEQFF. The CDR3 DNA reads TGTGCCAGCAGCTCAACGTACGGGACTAGCGGGAGGATGGGTGAGCAGTTCTTC.